This TCR beta chain was identified in a study of blood T cell repertoires in COVID-19. Turning to the study itself: The cDNA or gDNA used as material had been derived from T cells, B-cell-depleted T cells, or PBMCs.

Comments on this clone: The junction departs from the called germline gene at one end, perhaps through a read error.

In the source study's methods: The assay estimated nucleated cells by amplifying reference gene primers. Clones were read by immunoSEQ multiplex PCR, and TCRdb kept only the in-frame ones, dropping some. Clonal size and the V and J genes are those of that table, whereas D and trimming came from the DNA. Among 250,000 to 350,000 clones listed, about 80% were seen once. Germline CDR1 MNHNS, CDR2 SASEGT. The CDR3 has 12 amino acids. Seattle's cohort entered during active infection and was followed longitudinally. V usage is TRBV6-1 and J usage is TRBJ1-2; D uncertain. What was sequenced was peripheral blood. This clonotype originated in a person aged 70 to 85 with COVID-19, enrolled during active disease. The CDR3, as DNA: TGTGCCAGCAGTGAAAGTGGGAGTAGTCAGAACTTC. Its protein is CASSESGSSQNF.